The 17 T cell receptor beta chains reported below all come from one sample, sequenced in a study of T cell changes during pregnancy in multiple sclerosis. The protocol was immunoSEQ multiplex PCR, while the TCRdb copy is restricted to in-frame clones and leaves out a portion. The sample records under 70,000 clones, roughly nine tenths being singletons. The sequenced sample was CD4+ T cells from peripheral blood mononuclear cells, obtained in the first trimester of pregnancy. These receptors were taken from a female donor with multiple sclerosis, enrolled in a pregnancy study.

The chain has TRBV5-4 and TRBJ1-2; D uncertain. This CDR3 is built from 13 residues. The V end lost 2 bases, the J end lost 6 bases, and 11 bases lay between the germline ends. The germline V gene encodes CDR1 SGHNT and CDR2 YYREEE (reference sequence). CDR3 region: CASSFPNEDGYTF. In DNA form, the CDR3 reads TGTGCCAGCAGCTTTCCTAATGAAGATGGCTACACCTTC.

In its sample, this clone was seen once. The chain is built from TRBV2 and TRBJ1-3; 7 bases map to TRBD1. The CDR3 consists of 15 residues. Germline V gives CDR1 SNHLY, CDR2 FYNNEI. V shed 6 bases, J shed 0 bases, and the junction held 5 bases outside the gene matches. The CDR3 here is CASSPGQVSGNTIYF. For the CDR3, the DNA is TGTGCCAGCAGCCCCGGACAGGTCTCTGGAAACACCATATATTTT.

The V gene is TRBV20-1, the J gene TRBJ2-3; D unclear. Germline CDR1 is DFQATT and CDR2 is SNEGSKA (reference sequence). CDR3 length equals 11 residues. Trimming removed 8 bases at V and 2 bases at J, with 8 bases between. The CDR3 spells CSPLNTDTQYF. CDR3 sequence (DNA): TGCAGTCCTCTAAACACAGATACGCAGTATTTT.

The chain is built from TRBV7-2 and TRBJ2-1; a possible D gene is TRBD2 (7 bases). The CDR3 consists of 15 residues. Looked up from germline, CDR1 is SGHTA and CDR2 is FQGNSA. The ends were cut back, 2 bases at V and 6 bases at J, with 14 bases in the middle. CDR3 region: CASSLYWRGPNEQFF. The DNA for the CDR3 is TGTGCCAGCAGCTTATACTGGCGGGGGCCCAATGAGCAGTTCTTC. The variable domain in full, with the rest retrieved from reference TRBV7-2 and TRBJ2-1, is GAGVSQSPSNKVTEKGKDVELRCDPISGHTALYWYRQSLGQGLEFLIYFQGNSAPDKSGLPSDRFSAERTGGSVSTLTIQRTQQEDSAVYLCASSLYWRGPNEQFFGPGTRLTVL.

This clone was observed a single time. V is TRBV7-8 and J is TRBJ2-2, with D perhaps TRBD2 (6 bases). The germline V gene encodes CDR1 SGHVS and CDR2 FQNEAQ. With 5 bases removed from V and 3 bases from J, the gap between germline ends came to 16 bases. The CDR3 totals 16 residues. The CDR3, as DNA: TGTGCCAGCAGCCTTAGGAGGGTAGCGGACACCGGGGAGCTGTTTTTT. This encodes CASSLRRVADTGELFF.

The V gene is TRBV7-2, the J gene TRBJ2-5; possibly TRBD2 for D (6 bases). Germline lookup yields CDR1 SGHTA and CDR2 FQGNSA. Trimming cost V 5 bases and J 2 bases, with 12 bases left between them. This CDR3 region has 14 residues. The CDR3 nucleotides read TGTGCCAGCAGCGGACGGGGACTTCAAGAGACCCAGTACTTC. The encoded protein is CASSGRGLQETQYF.

CDR3 amino acids: CASSLVPGGYEQYF. The CDR3 DNA reads TGTGCCAGCAGCTTAGTACCAGGGGGCTACGAGCAGTACTTC. The chain combines TRBV7-6 with TRBJ2-7; 7 bases fit TRBD1. The CDR3 sequence is 14 residues long. The V and J ends lost 1 base and 3 bases, in that order; junction bases with no gene match: 3. Germline loops: CDR1 SGHVS, CDR2 FNYEAQ.

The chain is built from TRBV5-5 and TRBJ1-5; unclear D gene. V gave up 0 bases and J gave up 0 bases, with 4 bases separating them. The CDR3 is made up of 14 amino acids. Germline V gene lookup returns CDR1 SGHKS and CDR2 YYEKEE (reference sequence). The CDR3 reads CASSLGHSNQPQHF. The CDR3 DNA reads TGTGCCAGCAGCTTGGGTCATAGCAATCAGCCCCAGCATTTT.

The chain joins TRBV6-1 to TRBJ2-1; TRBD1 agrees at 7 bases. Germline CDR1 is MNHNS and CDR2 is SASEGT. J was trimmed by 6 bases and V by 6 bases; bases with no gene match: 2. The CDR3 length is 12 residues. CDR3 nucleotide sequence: TGTGCCAGCAGAACAGGGGTCAATGAGCAGTTCTTC. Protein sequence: CASRTGVNEQFF.

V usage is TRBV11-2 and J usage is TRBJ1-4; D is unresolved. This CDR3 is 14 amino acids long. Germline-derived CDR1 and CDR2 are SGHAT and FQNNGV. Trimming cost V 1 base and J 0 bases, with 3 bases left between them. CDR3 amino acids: CASSLAATNEKLFF. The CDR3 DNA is TGTGCCAGCAGCTTAGCCGCAACTAATGAAAAACTGTTTTTT.

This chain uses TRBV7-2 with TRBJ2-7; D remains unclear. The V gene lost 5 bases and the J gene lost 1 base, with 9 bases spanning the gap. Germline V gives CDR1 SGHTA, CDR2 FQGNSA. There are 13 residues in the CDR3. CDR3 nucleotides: TGTGCCAGCAGCCGTTATCTGTCCTACGAGCAGTACTTC. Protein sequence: CASSRYLSYEQYF. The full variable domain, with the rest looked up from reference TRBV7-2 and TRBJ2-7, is GAGVSQSPSNKVTEKGKDVELRCDPISGHTALYWYRQSLGQGLEFLIYFQGNSAPDKSGLPSDRFSAERTGGSVSTLTIQRTQQEDSAVYLCASSRYLSYEQYFGPGTRLTVT.

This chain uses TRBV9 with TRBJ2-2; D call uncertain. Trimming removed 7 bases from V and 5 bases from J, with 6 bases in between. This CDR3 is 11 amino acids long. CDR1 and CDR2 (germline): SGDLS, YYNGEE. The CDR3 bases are TGTGCCAGCTCGAGGACCGGGGAGCTGTTTTTT. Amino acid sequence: CASSRTGELFF.

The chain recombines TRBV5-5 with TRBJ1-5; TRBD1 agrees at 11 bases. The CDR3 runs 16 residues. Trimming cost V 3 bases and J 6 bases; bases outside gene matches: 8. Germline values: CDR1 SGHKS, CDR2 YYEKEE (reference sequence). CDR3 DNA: TGTGCCAGCAGCTACGCCGGGACAGGGGGAGGTCAGCCCCAGCATTTT. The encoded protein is CASSYAGTGGGQPQHF.

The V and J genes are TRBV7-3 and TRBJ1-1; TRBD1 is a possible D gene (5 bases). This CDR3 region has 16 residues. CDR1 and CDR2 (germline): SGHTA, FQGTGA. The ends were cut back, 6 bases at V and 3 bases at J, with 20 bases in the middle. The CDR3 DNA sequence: TGTGCCAGCAGTTTTCAGGGAGGGAGGTTCGACACTGAAGCTTTCTTT. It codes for CASSFQGGRFDTEAFF.

The CDR3 DNA follows: TGTGCCAGCAGCGTAGTACTGACAGGGGTAGGGACCGGGGAGCTGTTTTTT. Protein product: CASSVVLTGVGTGELFF. The rearrangement joins TRBV9 to TRBJ2-2, with 8 bases matching TRBD1. The CDR3 length is 17 residues. Germline CDR1 is SGDLS and CDR2 is YYNGEE. Trimming at V came to 0 bases and at J to 5 bases, leaving 9 bases not matched to a gene.

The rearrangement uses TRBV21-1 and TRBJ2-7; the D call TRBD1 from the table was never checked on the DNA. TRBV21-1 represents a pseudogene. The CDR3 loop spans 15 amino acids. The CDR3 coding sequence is TGTGCCAGCAGCAAAAGGTCAGGGGGCTTCTACGAGCAGTACTTC. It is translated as CASSKRSGGFYEQYF.

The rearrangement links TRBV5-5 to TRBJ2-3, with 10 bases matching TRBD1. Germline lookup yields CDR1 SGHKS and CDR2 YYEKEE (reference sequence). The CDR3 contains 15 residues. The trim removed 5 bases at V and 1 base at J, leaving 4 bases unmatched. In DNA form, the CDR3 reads TGTGCCAGCAGGCCTGGGACAGGGGGCACAGATACGCAGTATTTT. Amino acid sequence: CASRPGTGGTDTQYF.